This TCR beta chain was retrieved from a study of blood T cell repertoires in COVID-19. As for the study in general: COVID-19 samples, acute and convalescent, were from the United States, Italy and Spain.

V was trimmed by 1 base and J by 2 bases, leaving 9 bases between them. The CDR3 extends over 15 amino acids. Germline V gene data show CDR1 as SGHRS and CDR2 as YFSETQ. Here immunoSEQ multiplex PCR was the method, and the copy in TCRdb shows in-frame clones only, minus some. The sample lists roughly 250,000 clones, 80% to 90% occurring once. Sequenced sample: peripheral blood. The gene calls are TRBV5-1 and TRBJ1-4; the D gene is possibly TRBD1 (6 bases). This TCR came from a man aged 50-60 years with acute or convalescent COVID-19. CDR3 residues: CASSLTGITNEKLFF. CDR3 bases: TGCGCCAGCAGCTTGACAGGGATTACTAATGAAAAACTGTTTTTT.